The subject of this entry is one T cell receptor beta chain. This entry belongs to a study of radiation and T cells in renal cell carcinoma. The germline V gene encodes CDR1 MGHRA and CDR2 YSYEKL. V gave up 4 bases and J gave up 6 bases, with 17 bases separating them. The CDR3 consists of 15 residues. Time point indicated: baseline pretreatment blood. Specified treatment: 15 Gy SBRT to primary tumor, nephrectomy 4 weeks later. Generated by immunoSEQ multiplex PCR, the TCRdb table keeps only in-frame clones and is missing some. The data show under 25,000 clones, over 70% seen once. The receptor was isolated from a man aged 55 to 70 with renal cell carcinoma. Material: blood, obtained from a patient whose treatment included radiotherapy and nephrectomy. The J gene is TRBJ2-3, the V gene TRBV4-1; D gene unclear. CDR3 nucleotides: TGCGCCAGCAGCCCTCAGACTCAAACTGGTGATACGCAGTATTTT. Translation gives CASSPQTQTGDTQYF.